These T cell receptor beta chains were read from a single sample in a study of EBV T-cell therapy then PD-1 blockade in nasopharyngeal carcinoma. Profiling relied on immunoSEQ multiplex PCR, and the TCRdb table lists in-frame clones only, not all of them. Seen here are 15,000 or so clones, approximately 80% observed once, and the top ten hold less than 30%. The antigens for these receptors are not known. The source was CD8+ T cells from blood, collected at day 0 from a patient whose treatment included autologous EBV-specific T cells and nivolumab. Every receptor here comes from a man aged 40-49 years with nasopharyngeal carcinoma. The CDR3 runs from the conserved cysteine through the conserved F or W. Fields, in order: J gene, clone size, V gene, D gene, CDR3 protein, CDR3 DNA. A D gene is named only where the DNA matches it firmly. A row's size may be missing; if present it is once, few, many or a size class.

TRBJ2-7 . TRBV4-3 . CASSQGTVGYEQYF TGCGCCAGCAGCCAAGGGACGGTAGGTTACGAGCAGTACTTC
TRBJ2-2 . TRBV6-6 . CASSPRITGELFF TGTGCCAGCAGTCCTCGGATCACCGGGGAGCTGTTTTTT
TRBJ2-7 . TRBV10-3 TRBD2 CAISAGTSGPYEQYF TGTGCCATCAGCGCCGGGACTAGCGGTCCCTACGAGCAGTACTTC
TRBJ2-1 . TRBV2 TRBD2 CASSGGLAWFF TGTGCCAGCAGTGGGGGACTAGCTTGGTTCTTC
TRBJ1-4 . TRBV6-5 . CASSSGEENEKLFF TGTGCCAGCAGCTCAGGGGAGGAGAATGAAAAACTGTTTTTT
TRBJ2-5 once TRBV3-1/TRBV3-2 TRBD1 CASSRGTGVKETQYF TGTGCCAGCAGCCGTGGGACAGGGGTCAAAGAGACCCAGTACTTC
TRBJ2-7 . TRBV4-3 . CASSLMGVAYEQYF TGCGCCAGCAGCTTGATGGGGGTGGCCTACGAGCAGTACTTC
TRBJ2-2 . TRBV11-3 . CASSSNYVGARTGELFF TGTGCCAGCAGCTCCAATTATGTGGGGGCGAGAACCGGGGAGCTGTTTTTT
TRBJ1-2 once TRBV4-3 . CASSHTLTANYGYTF TGCGCCAGCAGCCACACGCTGACAGCAAACTATGGCTACACCTTC
TRBJ1-1 . TRBV5-5 . CASSLAGQGFGATEAFF TGTGCCAGCAGCTTGGCCGGGCAGGGGTTTGGGGCCACTGAAGCTTTCTTT
TRBJ1-2 . TRBV4-3 . CASSQVQYLPGYTF TGCGCCAGCAGCCAAGTTCAGTACCTTCCTGGCTACACCTTC
TRBJ2-7 . TRBV15 TRBD1 CATSVDRGHEQYF TGTGCCACCAGCGTGGACAGGGGCCACGAGCAGTACTTC
TRBJ2-1 . TRBV2 . CASSPSPRNYNEQFF TGTGCCAGCAGCCCAAGTCCAAGAAACTACAATGAGCAGTTCTTC